This T cell receptor (beta chain) was sequenced in a study of shared clonotypes between healthy human individuals. This clone was counted a single time. The same CDR3 arises from other DNA sequences in this sample as well. There were no recent acute infections or vaccinations among the donors, who were healthy HIV-negative adults. The authors loaded roughly 200 ng DNA, roughly 33,000 T cell genomes, into sorted-subset replicate PCRs. Generated by immunoSEQ multiplex PCR, the TCRdb table keeps only in-frame clones and is missing some. The sample lists hundreds of thousands of clones, over 65% seen once, with more than 1.5% in the top ten. The sequenced sample was memory CD4+ T cells sorted from blood. Subset: CD45RA-negative fraction. The receptor was isolated from a woman in her twenties or thirties in good health.

In nucleotides, the CDR3 is TGTGCCAGCAGTTTATATACGGGAAACTATGGCTACACCTTC. It is translated as CASSLYTGNYGYTF. V is TRBV28 and J is TRBJ1-2; no clear D. Looked up from germline, CDR1 is MDHEN and CDR2 is SYDVKM. Trimming pared 1 base from V and 2 bases from J, leaving 8 bases between. The CDR3 spans 14 residues.